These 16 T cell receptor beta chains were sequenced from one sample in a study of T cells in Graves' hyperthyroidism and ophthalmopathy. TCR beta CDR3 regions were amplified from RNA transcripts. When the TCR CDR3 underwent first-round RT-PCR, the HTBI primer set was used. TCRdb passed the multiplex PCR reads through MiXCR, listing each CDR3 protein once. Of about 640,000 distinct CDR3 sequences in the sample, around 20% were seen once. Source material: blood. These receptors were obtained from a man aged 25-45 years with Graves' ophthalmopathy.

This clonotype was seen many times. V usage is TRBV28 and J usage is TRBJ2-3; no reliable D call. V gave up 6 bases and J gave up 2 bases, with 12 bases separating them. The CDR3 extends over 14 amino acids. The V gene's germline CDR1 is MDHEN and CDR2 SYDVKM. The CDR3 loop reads CASRVKANTDTQYF. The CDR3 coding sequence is TGTGCCAGCAGGGTAAAGGCTAACACAGATACGCAGTATTTT.

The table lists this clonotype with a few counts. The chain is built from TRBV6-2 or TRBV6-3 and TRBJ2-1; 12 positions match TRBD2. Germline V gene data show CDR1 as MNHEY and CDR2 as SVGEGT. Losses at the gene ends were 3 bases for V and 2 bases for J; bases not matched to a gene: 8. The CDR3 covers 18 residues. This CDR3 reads CASSYWLAGGGTYNEQFF. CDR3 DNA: TGTGCCAGCAGTTATTGGCTAGCGGGAGGGGGCACCTACAATGAGCAGTTCTTC.

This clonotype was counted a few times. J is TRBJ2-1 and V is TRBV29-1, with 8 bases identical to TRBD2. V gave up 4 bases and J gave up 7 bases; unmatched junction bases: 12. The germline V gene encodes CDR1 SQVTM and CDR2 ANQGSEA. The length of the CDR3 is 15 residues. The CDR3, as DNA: TGCAGCGTTGGAGGGAATACCGGGACTAGAAATGAGCAGTTCTTC. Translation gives CSVGGNTGTRNEQFF.

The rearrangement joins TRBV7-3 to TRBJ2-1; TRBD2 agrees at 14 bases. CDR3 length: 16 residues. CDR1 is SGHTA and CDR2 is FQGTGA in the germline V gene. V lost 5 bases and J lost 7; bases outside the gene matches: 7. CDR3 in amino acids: CASSTFGTSGRNEQFF. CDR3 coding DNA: TGTGCCAGCAGCACCTTCGGGACTAGCGGGAGAAATGAGCAGTTCTTC.

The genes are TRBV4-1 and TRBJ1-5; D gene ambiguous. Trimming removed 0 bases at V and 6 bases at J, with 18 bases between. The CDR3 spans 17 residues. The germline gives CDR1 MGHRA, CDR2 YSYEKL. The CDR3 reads CASSQDYWMGSVQPQHF. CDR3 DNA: TGCGCCAGCAGCCAAGATTATTGGATGGGCTCGGTTCAGCCCCAGCATTTT.

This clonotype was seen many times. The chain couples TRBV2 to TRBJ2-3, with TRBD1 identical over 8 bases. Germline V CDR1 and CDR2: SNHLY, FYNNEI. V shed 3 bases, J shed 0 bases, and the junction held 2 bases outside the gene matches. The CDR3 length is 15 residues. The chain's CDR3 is CASSDGDRSTDTQYF. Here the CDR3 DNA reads TGTGCCAGCAGTGATGGGGACAGGAGCACAGATACGCAGTATTTT. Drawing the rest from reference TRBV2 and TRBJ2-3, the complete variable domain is EPEVTQTPSHQVTQMGQEVILRCVPISNHLYFYWYRQILGQKVEFLVSFYNNEISEKSEIFDDQFSVERPDGSNFTLKIRSTKLEDSAMYFCASSDGDRSTDTQYFGPGTRLTVL.

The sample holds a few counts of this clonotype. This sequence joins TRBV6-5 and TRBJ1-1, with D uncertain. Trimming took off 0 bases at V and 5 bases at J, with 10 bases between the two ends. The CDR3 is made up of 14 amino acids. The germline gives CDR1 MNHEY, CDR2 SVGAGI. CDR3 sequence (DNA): TGTGCCAGCAGTTACTCGAGATCGGGGACTGAAGCTTTCTTT. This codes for CASSYSRSGTEAFF.

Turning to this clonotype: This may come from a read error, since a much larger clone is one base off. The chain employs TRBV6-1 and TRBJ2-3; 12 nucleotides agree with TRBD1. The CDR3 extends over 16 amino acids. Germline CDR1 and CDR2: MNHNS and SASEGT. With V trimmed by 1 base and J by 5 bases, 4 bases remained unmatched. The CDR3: CASSEVGTGGIDTQYF. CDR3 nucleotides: TGTGCCAGCAGTGAAGTCGGGACAGGGGGCATAGATACGCAGTATTTT.

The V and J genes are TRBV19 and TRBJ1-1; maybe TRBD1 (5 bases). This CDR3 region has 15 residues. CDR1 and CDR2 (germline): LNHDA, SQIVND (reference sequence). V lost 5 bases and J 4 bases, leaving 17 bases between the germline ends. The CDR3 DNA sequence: TGTGCCAGTAGTCCCCGAGCGGGGGAGGTCACTGAAGCTTTCTTT. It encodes CASSPRAGEVTEAFF.

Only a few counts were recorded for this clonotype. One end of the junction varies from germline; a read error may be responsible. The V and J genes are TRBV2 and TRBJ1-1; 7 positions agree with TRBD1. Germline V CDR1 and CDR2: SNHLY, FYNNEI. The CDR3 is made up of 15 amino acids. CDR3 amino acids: CASGEAHRGNTEAFF. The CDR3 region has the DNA TGTGCCAGCGGTGAAGCGCACAGGGGCAACACTGAAGCTTTCTTT.

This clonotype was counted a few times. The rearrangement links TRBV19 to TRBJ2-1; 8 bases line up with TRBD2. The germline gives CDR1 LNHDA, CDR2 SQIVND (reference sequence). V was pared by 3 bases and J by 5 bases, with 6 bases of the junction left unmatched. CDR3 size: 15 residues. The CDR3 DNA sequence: TGTGCCAGTAGTATCGGGGGGGTTGCACACAATGAGCAGTTCTTC. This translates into CASSIGGVAHNEQFF.

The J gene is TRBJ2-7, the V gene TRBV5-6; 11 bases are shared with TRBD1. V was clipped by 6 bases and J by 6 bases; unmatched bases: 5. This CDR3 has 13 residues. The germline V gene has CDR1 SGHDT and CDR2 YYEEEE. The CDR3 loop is CASTDRGRPEQYF. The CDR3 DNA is TGTGCCAGCACGGACAGGGGGCGCCCCGAGCAGTACTTC.

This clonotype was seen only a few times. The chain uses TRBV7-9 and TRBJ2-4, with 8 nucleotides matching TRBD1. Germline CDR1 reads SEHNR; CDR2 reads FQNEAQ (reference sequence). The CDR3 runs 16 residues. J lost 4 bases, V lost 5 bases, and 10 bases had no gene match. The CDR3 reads CASSHADRARKNIQYF. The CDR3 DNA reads TGTGCCAGCAGCCATGCGGACAGGGCACGGAAAAACATTCAGTACTTC.

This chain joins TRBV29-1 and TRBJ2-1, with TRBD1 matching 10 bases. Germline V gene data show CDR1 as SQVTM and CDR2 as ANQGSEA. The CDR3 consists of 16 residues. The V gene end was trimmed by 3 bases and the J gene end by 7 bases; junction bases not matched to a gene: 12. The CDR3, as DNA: TGCAGCGTTGATTGGGGCGGACAGGGGGGCGTGAATGAGCAGTTCTTC. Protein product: CSVDWGGQGGVNEQFF.

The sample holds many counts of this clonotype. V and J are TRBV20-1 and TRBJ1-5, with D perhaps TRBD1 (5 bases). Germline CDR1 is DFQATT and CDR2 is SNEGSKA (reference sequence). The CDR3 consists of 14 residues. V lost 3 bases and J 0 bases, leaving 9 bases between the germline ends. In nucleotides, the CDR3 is TGCAGTGCTAGCCAGGGTCTTAGCAATCAGCCCCAGCATTTT. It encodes CSASQGLSNQPQHF.

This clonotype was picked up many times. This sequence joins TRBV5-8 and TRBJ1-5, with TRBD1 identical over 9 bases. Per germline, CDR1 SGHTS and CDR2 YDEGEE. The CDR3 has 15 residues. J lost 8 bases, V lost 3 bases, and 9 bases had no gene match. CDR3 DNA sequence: TGTGCCAGCAGCTCCCTCGGACAGGGGTGGGAGCCCCAGCATTTT. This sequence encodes CASSSLGQGWEPQHF.